The clone carrying this TCR beta chain appeared a few times. This specimen belongs to a study of OX40 agonist ivuxolimab in advanced cancers. On the study more broadly: Clinicians treated patients with ivuxolimab, an agonistic anti-OX40 (CD134) antibody. Administration of intravenous ivuxolimab to patients occurred every 2 weeks at 0.01 to 10 mg/kg. Eligibility admitted prior anti-PD-1, anti-PD-L1 or anti-CTLA-4 therapy; 30% to 40% had some.

Germline V gene sequence: CDR1 SGHRS, CDR2 YFSETQ. V was trimmed by 0 bases and J by 1 base, leaving 6 bases between them. The CDR3 has 14 amino acids. TCRdb keeps only in-frame clones here, not all; method: immunoSEQ multiplex PCR. The sample yields approximately 64,000 clones, 65% to 90% seen once. Blood was sampled at baseline, cycle 4 day 1, and cycle 7 day 1. This TCR was sampled from an adult with an advanced solid tumor such as melanoma, head and neck, liver or kidney cancer. Specimen: CD4+ or CD8+ T cells sorted from blood, collected in a trial of the OX40 agonist ivuxolimab. The rearrangement uses TRBV5-1 and TRBJ2-3; no clear D. The CDR3 nucleotides are TGCGCCAGCAGCTTGGAGATGGGCACAGATACGCAGTATTTT. Amino acid sequence: CASSLEMGTDTQYF. The full variable domain, rest sourced from reference TRBV5-1 and TRBJ2-3, is KAGVTQTPRYLIKTRGQQVTLSCSPISGHRSVSWYQQTPGQGLQFLFEYFSETQRNKGNFPGRFSGRQFSNSRSEMNVSTLELGDSALYLCASSLEMGTDTQYFGPGTRLTVL.